The 21 T cell receptor beta chains in this list originate from one sample, sequenced in a study of beta chain features in type 1 diabetes. Study-level findings and limits: All four CD4+ subsets from Type 1 diabetes patients carried moderately but significantly shorter TCRB CDR3s.

Of the isolated RNA, all was reverse transcribed, and so the sequenced material was expressed TCRB transcripts. Sequenced by immunoSEQ multiplex PCR; TCRdb stores in-frame clones only, minus some. The table has fewer than 25,000 clones, around 63% seen once. These TCRs are of unknown antigen specificity. Sequencing input: Tregs from blood. The receptors come from a man aged 18 to 35 with type 1 diabetes.

This sequence joins TRBV14 and TRBJ1-4; 8 bases map to TRBD1. The ends lost 7 bases at V and 5 bases at J; junction bases unmatched: 15. Germline V gene lookup returns CDR1 SGHDN and CDR2 FVKESK. There are 17 residues in the CDR3. In DNA, the CDR3 is TGTGCCAGCACCCCCACGCCCGGGACAGGAGGGAATGAAAAACTGTTTTTT. This encodes CASTPTPGTGGNEKLFF. The full variable domain, rest sourced from reference TRBV14 and TRBJ1-4, is EAGVTQFPSHSVIEKGQTVTLRCDPISGHDNLYWYRRVMGKEIKFLLHFVKESKQDESGMPNNRFLAERTGGTYSTLKVQPAELEDSGVYFCASTPTPGTGGNEKLFFGSGTQLSVL.

The V and J genes are TRBV7-9 and TRBJ1-6, with unresolved D. Germline V lookup: CDR1 SEHNR, CDR2 FQNEAQ (reference sequence). The length of the CDR3 is 14 residues. Trimming took off 2 bases at V and 3 bases at J, with 5 bases between the two ends. CDR3 residues: CASSLSNYNSPLHF. DNA of the CDR3: TGTGCCAGCAGCTTATCCAACTATAATTCACCCCTCCACTTT.

The genes are TRBV28 and TRBJ2-5; D may be TRBD1 (5 bases). The CDR3 is 14 residues long. CDR1 is MDHEN, CDR2 SYDVKM, per germline. Trimming removed 3 bases from V and 4 bases from J, with 12 bases in between. For the CDR3, the DNA is TGTGCCAGCAGTTTTCGCAGGGTGGGAGAGACCCAGTACTTC. Translated, it gives CASSFRRVGETQYF. The full variable domain, rest sourced from reference TRBV28 and TRBJ2-5, is DVKVTQSSRYLVKRTGEKVFLECVQDMDHENMFWYRQDPGLGLRLIYFSYDVKMKEKGDIPEGYSVSREKKERFSLILESASTNQTSMYLCASSFRRVGETQYFGPGTRLLVL.

This clone was picked up one time. The same CDR3 can be traced to other DNA sequences in this sample. V is TRBV10-3 and J is TRBJ1-2; no reliable D call. Deletions cut 4 bases from V and 0 bases from J, with 3 bases between. This CDR3 is built from 12 residues. Germline assignment: CDR1 ENHRY and CDR2 SYGVKD. The chain's CDR3 is CAISAANYGYTF. The CDR3 DNA follows: TGTGCCATCAGTGCAGCTAACTATGGCTACACCTTC.

This clone was observed once. The chain carries TRBV7-9 and TRBJ2-1, with 7 bases matching TRBD2. Germline V CDR1 and CDR2: SEHNR, FQNEAQ (reference sequence). After removal of 5 bases from V and 3 bases from J, the junction contained 7 bases not matched to a gene. The CDR3 sequence is 15 residues long. The CDR3 loop reads CASSLRGDGYNEQFF. The CDR3 DNA follows: TGTGCCAGCAGCCTCCGGGGGGACGGCTACAATGAGCAGTTCTTC.

The V call is TRBV28, the J call TRBJ1-5; D remains unclear. The germline CDR1 and CDR2 sequences are MDHEN and SYDVKM. CDR3 length equals 12 residues. The V end lost 10 bases, the J end lost 5 bases, and 12 bases lay between the germline ends. The CDR3, as DNA: TGTGCCACCCGGCGCGCGGATCAGCCCCAGCATTTT. Translation: CATRRADQPQHF.

In nucleotides, the CDR3 is TGTGCCAGCACCAGGGGTATTGAGAACCAAGAGACCCAGTACTTC. The encoded protein is CASTRGIENQETQYF. The chain has TRBV5-4 and TRBJ2-5; D is possibly TRBD1 (6 bases). The V gene lost 6 bases and the J gene lost 0 bases, with 15 bases spanning the gap. There are 15 residues in the CDR3. The germline CDR1 and CDR2 sequences are SGHNT and YYREEE (reference sequence).

CDR3 coding DNA: TGTGCCAGCAGCGCCGGGACTAGCGGATTAGCCAAAAACATTCAGTACTTC. This gives the protein CASSAGTSGLAKNIQYF. The chain has TRBV7-2 and TRBJ2-4; 11 bases fit TRBD2. The CDR3 totals 17 residues. V lost 5 bases to trimming and J lost 0 bases; unmatched junction nucleotides: 6. Germline-derived CDR1 and CDR2 are SGHTA and FQGNSA.

The chain links TRBV2 to TRBJ1-2, with no clear D. V lost 7 bases, J lost 2 bases, and 11 bases lay in between. Germline V gene lookup returns CDR1 SNHLY and CDR2 FYNNEI. This CDR3 is 13 amino acids long. This chain's CDR3 is CASMVRNNYGYTF. The DNA of the CDR3 is TGTGCCAGCATGGTTAGAAACAACTATGGCTACACCTTC.

The rearrangement joins TRBV6-6 to TRBJ2-2, with 8 bases fitting TRBD2. The CDR3 length is 14 residues. V shed 11 bases, J shed 4 bases, and the junction held 9 bases outside the gene matches. Germline values: CDR1 MNHNY, CDR2 SVGAGI (reference sequence). The CDR3 DNA reads as TGTGCCTCCGGGGGGGGCCGATCCACCGGGGAGCTGTTTTTT. This encodes CASGGGRSTGELFF.

J is TRBJ2-5 and V is TRBV5-4; TRBD1 agrees at 7 bases. The V gene's germline CDR1 is SGHNT and CDR2 YYREEE (reference sequence). Losses at the gene ends were 4 bases for V and 6 bases for J; bases not matched to a gene: 9. There are 14 residues in the CDR3. CDR3 nucleotide sequence: TGTGCCAGCAGCATCGGACAGGATACGAAGACCCAGTACTTC. It is translated as CASSIGQDTKTQYF.

The genes are TRBV6-5 and TRBJ1-2; 7 positions agree with TRBD1. Germline trimming cut 11 bases from V and 4 bases from J; bases unmatched to any gene: 10. This CDR3 has 13 residues. Germline-derived CDR1 and CDR2 are MNHEY and SVGAGI. CDR3 nucleotides: TGTGCCGTAGGTGACAGGGCTCGCTATGGCTACACCTTC. Protein product: CAVGDRARYGYTF.

This rearrangement joins TRBV27 to TRBJ1-2; 7 nucleotides align to TRBD1. Germline V CDR1 and CDR2: MNHEY, SMNVEV (reference sequence). The CDR3 runs to 14 residues. Trimming at V came to 6 bases and at J to 8 bases, leaving 12 bases not matched to a gene. The CDR3 here is CASRPDRVAGGYTF. DNA of the CDR3: TGTGCCAGCAGGCCCGACAGGGTAGCAGGGGGCTACACCTTC.

This rearrangement joins TRBV5-6 to TRBJ2-2; 9 bases are a match to TRBD1. Looked up from germline, CDR1 is SGHDT and CDR2 is YYEEEE. With 4 bases clipped from V and 7 bases from J, the junction kept 8 bases outside the gene matches. The CDR3 loop spans 15 amino acids. CDR3 in DNA: TGTGCCAGCAGCGGGCTGGGACAGGGAAACGGGGAGCTGTTTTTT. Translated, it gives CASSGLGQGNGELFF.

The V gene is TRBV18, the J gene TRBJ1-3; D uncertain. V was trimmed by 1 base and J by 0 bases, leaving 10 bases between them. From germline, CDR1 is KGHSH and CDR2 LQKENI. The CDR3 contains 16 residues. The CDR3 region is CASSPRRLISGNTIYF. CDR3 nucleotides: TGTGCCAGCTCACCACGGCGGCTTATCTCTGGAAACACCATATATTTT. The full variable domain, rest sourced from reference TRBV18 and TRBJ1-3, is NAGVMQNPRHLVRRRGQEARLRCSPMKGHSHVYWYRQLPEEGLKFMVYLQKENIIDESGMPKERFSAEFPKEGPSILRIQQVVRGDSAAYFCASSPRRLISGNTIYFGEGSWLTVV.

CDR3 sequence: CASSSPGNKETQYF. DNA of the CDR3: TGTGCCAGTAGTTCACCGGGTAATAAAGAGACCCAGTACTTC. This chain connects TRBV19 to TRBJ2-5, with D uncertain. Germline V gene data show CDR1 as LNHDA and CDR2 as SQIVND (reference sequence). This CDR3 is built from 14 residues. The V gene lost 5 bases and the J gene lost 3 bases, with 13 bases spanning the gap.

This clone is medium-sized by share. In DNA, the CDR3 is TGTGCCAGCAGCAAAATTGCAGGGGTAGTGTCCTACGAGCAGTACTTC. As protein: CASSKIAGVVSYEQYF. The rearrangement joins TRBV21-1 to TRBJ2-7; the table names TRBD1, a call not compared with the DNA. TRBV21-1 is a pseudogene. The CDR3 is 16 residues long.

V usage is TRBV7-2 and J usage is TRBJ2-5; 9 nucleotides match TRBD2. Germline CDR1 is SGHTA and CDR2 is FQGNSA. The CDR3 is 19 residues long. V was pared by 3 bases and J by 5 bases, with 19 bases of the junction left unmatched. CDR3 nucleotide sequence: TGTGCCAGCAGCTTTGGGGGAAGAATCGTGGCGGGGGGGAACGAGACCCAGTACTTC. Protein product: CASSFGGRIVAGGNETQYF.

The chain employs TRBV28 and TRBJ1-5, with 10 positions matching TRBD1. The CDR3 runs to 17 residues. The germline CDR1 and CDR2 sequences are MDHEN and SYDVKM. V was pared by 4 bases and J by 3 bases, with 9 bases of the junction left unmatched. CDR3 protein: CASSSSRGTGDNQPQHF. Here the CDR3 DNA reads TGTGCCAGCAGTTCTTCCCGCGGGACAGGGGACAATCAGCCCCAGCATTTT.

The CDR3: CASSQSKAGQGDEKLFF. The CDR3 bases are TGCGCCAGCAGTCAATCGAAGGCGGGACAGGGGGATGAAAAACTGTTTTTT. This chain connects TRBV23-1 to TRBJ1-4; TRBD1 matches 11 bases. TRBV23-1 is an ORF, with its function uncertain. The trim removed 0 bases at V and 6 bases at J, leaving 6 bases unmatched. The CDR3 consists of 17 residues.

A single count supports this clone. The rearrangement joins TRBV7-2 to TRBJ2-7; perhaps TRBD2 as D (5 bases). From germline, CDR1 is SGHTA and CDR2 FQGNSA. The CDR3 is 15 amino acids. The V and J ends lost 6 bases and 0 bases respectively, with 15 bases between them. CDR3 loop: CASRLSVGGSYEQYF. CDR3 nucleotides: TGTGCCAGCAGGTTGAGTGTAGGAGGCTCCTACGAGCAGTACTTC.